A single sample is the source of the 24 T cell receptor beta chains below, sequenced in a study of T cell responses to AZD1222 COVID-19 vaccine. The data were produced by immunoSEQ multiplex PCR, yet TCRdb's version contains in-frame clones alone and is incomplete. The sample lists around 96,000 clones; about nine tenths were seen once. Sequencing was performed on peripheral blood, taken 28 days after the second AZD1222 dose. The source of these receptors is an adult who received the AZD1222 COVID-19 vaccine.

This sequence joins TRBV7-9 and TRBJ2-5; a possible D gene is TRBD1 (5 bases). Germline CDR1 and CDR2: SEHNR and FQNEAQ (reference sequence). V lost 8 bases to trimming and J lost 4 bases, with 14 bases between them. The CDR3 runs to 13 residues. DNA for the CDR3: TGTGCCAGCCAGAAAGGGGCGTTAGAGACCCAGTACTTC. As protein: CASQKGALETQYF.

In this sample, this clone turned up once. The V gene is TRBV2, the J gene TRBJ1-1; D is undetermined. This CDR3 has 12 amino acids. Germline CDR1 reads SNHLY; CDR2 reads FYNNEI. V was trimmed by 2 bases and J by 5 bases, leaving 6 bases between them. The CDR3 nucleotides are TGTGCCAGCAGTGAAAGTAGGACTGAAGCTTTCTTT. Translated: CASSESRTEAFF.

The V call is TRBV11-1, the J call TRBJ1-4; D possibly corresponds to TRBD1 (6 bases). CDR3 length: 16 amino acids. V shed 5 bases and J shed 6 bases, with 19 bases lying between them. Germline V gene lookup returns CDR1 SGHAT and CDR2 FQDESV (reference sequence). CDR3 in amino acids: CASSAHTGYGDEKLFF. CDR3 nucleotides: TGTGCCAGCAGCGCTCACACAGGGTATGGAGATGAAAAACTGTTTTTT.

The chain joins TRBV6-5 to TRBJ1-3; D perhaps matches TRBD1 (5 bases). The V end lost 0 bases, the J end lost 2 bases, and 8 bases lay between the germline ends. The CDR3 has 15 residues. Germline assignment: CDR1 MNHEY and CDR2 SVGAGI. The CDR3 protein is CASSYSRQPGNTIYF. CDR3 bases: TGTGCCAGCAGTTACTCGAGACAGCCTGGAAACACCATATATTTT.

The rearrangement links TRBV6-5 to TRBJ1-1, with D tentatively TRBD1 (6 bases). The CDR3 is 15 residues long. V was clipped by 2 bases and J by 5 bases, with 15 bases between them. Per the germline V gene, CDR1 is MNHEY and CDR2 is SVGAGI. As DNA, the CDR3 is TGTGCCAGCAGTTACGCCGGCGGGGGCAGGACTGAAGCTTTCTTT. This sequence encodes CASSYAGGGRTEAFF.

The J gene is TRBJ2-5, the V gene TRBV29-1; 9 nucleotides align to TRBD1. The J segment lost 5 bases and the V segment lost 5 bases, leaving 6 bases of the junction unmatched. The CDR3 sequence is 13 residues long. Germline V lookup: CDR1 SQVTM, CDR2 ANQGSEA. The CDR3: CSVHRGQGETQYF. DNA for the CDR3: TGCAGCGTTCACAGGGGGCAGGGGGAGACCCAGTACTTC. Looking up the rest from reference TRBV29-1 and TRBJ2-5 gives the full variable domain: SAVISQKPSRDICQRGTSLTIQCQVDSQVTMMFWYRQQPGQSLTLIATANQGSEATYESGFVIDKFPISRPNLTFSTLTVSNMSPEDSSIYLCSVHRGQGETQYFGPGTRLLVL.

Here the CDR3 reads CASSLAGLANTGELFF. The CDR3 region has the DNA TGTGCCAGCAGTTTAGCGGGACTAGCTAACACCGGGGAGCTGTTTTTT. The J gene is TRBJ2-2, the V gene TRBV28; 9 bases fit TRBD2. Unmatched junction bases numbered 3, after V lost 2 bases and J lost 2 bases. The CDR3 is made up of 16 amino acids. CDR1 and CDR2 (germline): MDHEN, SYDVKM.

The chain couples TRBV19 to TRBJ2-2, with TRBD1 matching over 9 bases. The CDR3 covers 16 residues. J lost 4 bases, V lost 3 bases, and 6 bases had no gene match. In germline, CDR1 is LNHDA, CDR2 SQIVND (reference sequence). The CDR3: CASSMSRDRVTGELFF. The DNA for the CDR3 is TGTGCCAGTAGTATGAGTCGGGACAGGGTCACCGGGGAGCTGTTTTTT.

The rearrangement joins TRBV28 to TRBJ1-5, with D possibly being TRBD1 (5 bases). Germline values: CDR1 MDHEN, CDR2 SYDVKM. The V and J ends lost 5 bases and 2 bases respectively, with 13 bases between them. CDR3 length: 15 residues. The CDR3 DNA is TGTGCCAGCAGTGCGGACACCTCCGGCAATCAGCCCCAGCATTTT. Amino acids: CASSADTSGNQPQHF. Combining the CDR3 with reference TRBV28 and TRBJ1-5 gives the whole variable domain DVKVTQSSRYLVKRTGEKVFLECVQDMDHENMFWYRQDPGLGLRLIYFSYDVKMKEKGDIPEGYSVSREKKERFSLILESASTNQTSMYLCASSADTSGNQPQHFGDGTRLSIL.

In its sample, this clone was seen a few times. CDR3 amino acids: CASSPGLAGNIQYF. CDR3 DNA sequence: TGTGCCAGCAGCCCTGGACTAGCGGGAAACATTCAGTACTTC. The genes are TRBV13 and TRBJ2-4, with 11 bases lining up with TRBD2. The V segment lost 5 bases and the J segment 6 bases; nucleotides outside the gene matches: 3. Germline loops: CDR1 PRHDT, CDR2 FYEKMQ (reference sequence). This CDR3 is 14 amino acids long.

V usage is TRBV10-3 and J usage is TRBJ2-3; D perhaps matches TRBD2 (5 bases). CDR1 is ENHRY, CDR2 SYGVKD, per germline. Trimming took 4 bases from V and 0 from J, leaving 5 bases between them. The CDR3 runs 13 residues. The CDR3 spells CAISGTSTDTQYF. Here the CDR3 DNA reads TGTGCCATCAGTGGGACTAGCACAGATACGCAGTATTTT.

In this sample, this clone turned up a few times. This sequence joins TRBV5-4 and TRBJ2-7; 8 bases are a match to TRBD1. Trimming took 4 bases from V and 3 from J; bases not matched to a gene: 3. The CDR3 spans 13 residues. Germline V gene data show CDR1 as SGHNT and CDR2 as YYREEE (reference sequence). CDR3 bases: TGTGCCAGCAGCCGGGACAGGCTCTACGAGCAGTACTTC. Translating it yields CASSRDRLYEQYF.

The chain uses TRBV18 and TRBJ1-2; perhaps TRBD1 as D (6 bases). Trimming stripped 3 bases from V and 3 bases from J, with 17 bases between. The CDR3 is 16 amino acids. Germline values: CDR1 KGHSH, CDR2 LQKENI. This chain's CDR3 is CASSPMAGASDYGYTF. The CDR3 nucleotides read TGTGCCAGCTCACCCATGGCGGGGGCATCGGACTATGGCTACACCTTC.

This clone was observed at least ten times. V is TRBV6-5 and J is TRBJ1-1, with D possibly TRBD1 on 5 matching bases. With 1 base removed from V and 1 base from J, the gap between germline ends came to 7 bases. This CDR3 comprises 14 residues. CDR1 and CDR2 (germline): MNHEY, SVGAGI. This CDR3 reads CASSYLGENTEAFF. The CDR3 nucleotides read TGTGCCAGCAGTTACTTGGGGGAGAACACTGAAGCTTTCTTT.

The chain employs TRBV19 and TRBJ2-7; D gene unclear. The CDR3 sequence is 14 residues long. The V end was cut by 5 bases, the J end by 2 bases, with 13 bases between. The germline V gene has CDR1 LNHDA and CDR2 SQIVND (reference sequence). The CDR3 protein is CASSSRTPTYEQYF. Written as DNA, the CDR3 is TGTGCCAGTAGTTCCCGCACGCCCACCTACGAGCAGTACTTC. Using reference TRBV19 and TRBJ2-7 for the parts outside the CDR3, the full variable domain is DGGITQSPKYLFRKEGQNVTLSCEQNLNHDAMYWYRQDPGQGLRLIYYSQIVNDFQKGDIAEGYSVSREKKESFPLTVTSAQKNPTAFYLCASSSRTPTYEQYFGPGTRLTVT.

The gene calls are TRBV27 and TRBJ2-7; 14 nucleotides agree with TRBD2. CDR1 and CDR2 (germline): MNHEY, SMNVEV (reference sequence). J gave up 4 bases and V 5 bases, and 7 bases lay outside the gene matches. CDR3 length: 16 residues. CDR3 bases: TGTGCCAGCAGTAGGATGGGGACTAGCGGGGGTTACGAGCAGTACTTC. Translating gives CASSRMGTSGGYEQYF.

The V call is TRBV7-9, the J call TRBJ1-5, with D perhaps TRBD1 (5 bases). Germline CDR1 is SEHNR and CDR2 is FQNEAQ (reference sequence). The CDR3 has 16 amino acids. V lost 4 bases to trimming and J lost 3 bases, with 16 bases between them. In nucleotides, the CDR3 is TGTGCCAGCAGCTCCTTTAGCCTAGGGACCAATCAGCCCCAGCATTTT. Its protein product is CASSSFSLGTNQPQHF.

This clone was seen only once. The chain has TRBV12-3 or TRBV12-4 and TRBJ1-2; 10 bases agree with TRBD1. The CDR3 sequence is 12 residues long. Trimming took 6 bases from V and 8 from J; bases not matched to a gene: 3. The CDR3 nucleotides are TGTGCCAGCAGGACAGGGGGCCGGGGCTACACCTTC. It is translated as CASRTGGRGYTF.

This sequence joins TRBV7-8 and TRBJ1-5; TRBD1 matches 9 bases. V dropped 4 bases and J dropped 2; count of bases not matched to a gene: 3. Per the germline V gene, CDR1 is SGHVS and CDR2 is FQNEAQ. The CDR3 runs to 15 residues. Here the CDR3 DNA reads TGTGCCAGCAGCTCCCGGGACAGGGGCAATCAGCCCCAGCATTTT. It is translated as CASSSRDRGNQPQHF.

The chain combines TRBV30 with TRBJ2-2; possible D gene TRBD1, 6 bases. Germline V gives CDR1 GTSNPN, CDR2 SVGIG (reference sequence). V lost 8 bases to trimming and J lost 6 bases, with 19 bases between them. CDR3 length: 14 residues. The CDR3: CARKPGHNSGELFF. CDR3 DNA sequence: TGTGCCCGCAAGCCGGGACATAATTCCGGGGAGCTGTTTTTT.

In the case of this clone: One end of the junction fails to match germline, which may point to a read error. The rearrangement links TRBV19 to TRBJ1-2; TRBD1 might be the D (5 bases). The CDR3 is 10 residues long. Germline loops: CDR1 LNHDA, CDR2 SQIVND (reference sequence). The CDR3 coding sequence is TGTGCCAGTAGTTCCGAGGGGTTGGCCTTC. Amino acid sequence: CASSSEGLAF.

This clone has just one count. The gene calls are TRBV29-1 and TRBJ2-7; TRBD1 agrees at 8 bases. Germline V gene sequence: CDR1 SQVTM, CDR2 ANQGSEA. With 4 bases clipped from V and 2 bases from J, the junction kept 7 bases outside the gene matches. The CDR3 consists of 14 residues. The CDR3 coding sequence is TGCAGCGTTGTGGGGGACAGGTTCCCCTACGAGCAGTACTTC. It codes for CSVVGDRFPYEQYF.

This clone was recorded only once. V usage is TRBV2 and J usage is TRBJ1-4; possible D gene TRBD1, 5 bases. There are 14 residues in the CDR3. Germline loops: CDR1 SNHLY, CDR2 FYNNEI. V lost 6 bases, J lost 7 bases, and 15 bases lay in between. CDR3 DNA sequence: TGTGCCAGCAGGAGAGGGGAATCTGGTGAAAAACTGTTTTTT. This sequence encodes CASRRGESGEKLFF.

The chain has TRBV30 and TRBJ1-1, with unresolved D. Deletions cut 0 bases from V and 5 bases from J, with 7 bases between. Germline CDR1 and CDR2: GTSNPN and SVGIG (reference sequence). The CDR3 runs to 12 residues. The CDR3 nucleotides are TGTGCCTGGAGTGTAGGGCAGACTGAAGCTTTCTTT. This encodes CAWSVGQTEAFF.